The 30 T cell receptor beta chains reported below all come from one sample, sequenced in a study of lymphopenia after photon versus proton radiotherapy. Assay used: immunoSEQ multiplex PCR; TCRdb lists only in-frame clones, some missing. Of around 23,000 clones listed, roughly 90% are singletons. The sample in question was peripheral blood, obtained from a patient treated with photon-based radiotherapy. The receptors here all came from a man aged 50 to 59 with gastric cancer.

CDR3 amino acids: CASSPRDREWETQYF. CDR3 nucleotides: TGTGCCAGCTCACCGCGGGACAGGGAGTGGGAGACCCAGTACTTC. V is TRBV18 and J is TRBJ2-5; 9 positions match TRBD1. Looked up from germline, CDR1 is KGHSH and CDR2 is LQKENI. There are 15 residues in the CDR3. Trimming cost V 3 bases and J 5 bases; bases outside gene matches: 7. Based on the CDR3 plus reference TRBV18 and TRBJ2-5, the full variable domain is NAGVMQNPRHLVRRRGQEARLRCSPMKGHSHVYWYRQLPEEGLKFMVYLQKENIIDESGMPKERFSAEFPKEGPSILRIQQVVRGDSAAYFCASSPRDREWETQYFGPGTRLLVL.

This chain connects TRBV25-1 to TRBJ2-3; TRBD2 aligns across 10 bases. V lost 11 bases, J lost 4 bases, and 12 bases stayed unmatched. Germline CDR1 MGHDK, CDR2 SYGVNS. The CDR3 loop spans 15 amino acids. The CDR3 loop reads CASQRAGGRADTQYF. The CDR3 region has the DNA TGTGCCTCACAGCGAGCGGGGGGGCGGGCAGATACGCAGTATTTT.

The chain recombines TRBV19 with TRBJ2-7, with 7 bases aligning to TRBD1. Germline trimming cut 7 bases from V and 0 bases from J; bases unmatched to any gene: 6. Per germline, CDR1 LNHDA and CDR2 SQIVND (reference sequence). The CDR3 covers 14 residues. The CDR3 sequence: CASKVGQTSYEQYF. CDR3 coding DNA: TGTGCCAGTAAGGTGGGACAGACCTCCTACGAGCAGTACTTC.

This clone was counted a single time. The genes are TRBV18 and TRBJ2-1; 10 bases agree with TRBD2. The trim removed 2 bases at V and 8 bases at J, leaving 6 bases unmatched. The CDR3 loop spans 15 amino acids. Germline assignment: CDR1 KGHSH and CDR2 LQKENI. The chain's CDR3 is CASSPRSGGGDEQFF. The DNA for the CDR3 is TGTGCCAGCTCACCAAGGAGCGGGGGGGGTGATGAGCAGTTCTTC.

This chain links TRBV6-6 with TRBJ2-1; 9 positions match TRBD2. CDR1 and CDR2 (germline): MNHNY, SVGAGI (reference sequence). CDR3 length: 14 amino acids. V was clipped by 10 bases and J by 5 bases; unmatched bases: 9. The CDR3 reads CATQTSGGHNEQFF. The CDR3 DNA follows: TGTGCCACCCAGACTAGCGGAGGTCACAATGAGCAGTTCTTC.

This chain links TRBV20-1 with TRBJ2-3; D is uncertain. Germline V gene data show CDR1 as DFQATT and CDR2 as SNEGSKA (reference sequence). The CDR3 is 11 amino acids. The V gene lost 7 bases and the J gene lost 7 bases, with 12 bases spanning the gap. CDR3 in amino acids: CSVSGVNTQYF. As DNA, the CDR3 is TGCAGTGTGAGTGGGGTGAATACGCAGTATTTT.

This chain joins TRBV2 and TRBJ1-5, with 8 bases lining up with TRBD1. The CDR3 spans 15 residues. Germline V lookup: CDR1 SNHLY, CDR2 FYNNEI. V gave up 5 bases and J gave up 6 bases; unmatched junction bases: 9. Written as DNA, the CDR3 is TGTGCCAGCAGTACCGGACAGGGTCTTAGTCAGCCCCAGCATTTT. Residues: CASSTGQGLSQPQHF.

The chain recombines TRBV6-5 with TRBJ2-2, with 9 bases aligning to TRBD1. The germline gives CDR1 MNHEY, CDR2 SVGAGI. The CDR3 is 15 residues long. The trim removed 6 bases at V and 1 base at J, leaving 3 bases unmatched. The CDR3 nucleotides read TGTGCCAGCAGACGACAGGGGGGGAACACCGGGGAGCTGTTTTTT. Translated, it gives CASRRQGGNTGELFF.

The rearrangement uses TRBV2 and TRBJ2-2; possibly TRBD2 for D (6 bases). Per the germline V gene, CDR1 is SNHLY and CDR2 is FYNNEI. The V end was cut by 7 bases, the J end by 1 base, with 10 bases between. There are 14 residues in the CDR3. CDR3 in DNA: TGTGCCAGCACGGGCGGGGTGAACACCGGGGAGCTGTTTTTT. Protein sequence: CASTGGVNTGELFF.

The chain carries TRBV6-6 and TRBJ1-1; 9 bases align to TRBD1. Germline CDR1 and CDR2: MNHNY and SVGAGI (reference sequence). This CDR3 spans 14 amino acids. Trimming removed 10 bases from V and 0 bases from J; junction bases left unmatched: 6. CDR3 protein: CATGTGKMNTEAFF. The CDR3 DNA is TGTGCCACCGGGACAGGGAAGATGAACACTGAAGCTTTCTTT.

This clone was seen a single time. This sequence joins TRBV7-9 and TRBJ2-2; unclear D gene. Germline lookup yields CDR1 SEHNR and CDR2 FQNEAQ (reference sequence). The ends were cut back, 6 bases at V and 5 bases at J, with 13 bases in the middle. This CDR3 contains 14 residues. In nucleotides, the CDR3 is TGTGCCAGCAGGAACCCAAGGTCTACCGGGGAGCTGTTTTTT. Translated, it gives CASRNPRSTGELFF. The full variable domain, completed using reference TRBV7-9 and TRBJ2-2, is DTGVSQNPRHKITKRGQNVTFRCDPISEHNRLYWYRQTLGQGPEFLTYFQNEAQLEKSRLLSDRFSAERPKGSFSTLEIQRTEQGDSAMYLCASRNPRSTGELFFGEGSRLTVL.

The chain has TRBV5-1 and TRBJ1-1; unclear D gene. The CDR3 sequence is 14 residues long. V lost 4 bases, J lost 3 bases, and 13 bases lay in between. The germline gives CDR1 SGHRS, CDR2 YFSETQ. The CDR3 loop is CASSPRGSDTEAFF. The CDR3 DNA sequence: TGCGCCAGCAGCCCCAGAGGGTCGGACACTGAAGCTTTCTTT.

The CDR3 region has the DNA TGTGCCAGCAGCTTGGTCAGGGATGCCGGGGAGCTGTTTTTT. Protein sequence: CASSLVRDAGELFF. V usage is TRBV5-8 and J usage is TRBJ2-2, with D possibly matching TRBD1 (5 bases). Trimming pared 0 bases from V and 6 bases from J, leaving 9 bases between. Germline values: CDR1 SGHTS, CDR2 YDEGEE. The CDR3 contains 14 residues.

This clone has only one observation. The chain is built from TRBV11-2 and TRBJ1-1, with D maybe TRBD1 (5 bases). This CDR3 has 13 amino acids. Trimming stripped 5 bases from V and 4 bases from J, with 11 bases between. Germline V gene data show CDR1 as SGHAT and CDR2 as FQNNGV. CDR3 protein: CASSVTGTTEAFF. Here the CDR3 DNA reads TGTGCCAGCAGCGTAACAGGAACCACTGAAGCTTTCTTT.

This chain joins TRBV11-2 and TRBJ2-7; no definite D call. The germline V gene encodes CDR1 SGHAT and CDR2 FQNNGV. CDR3 length: 12 residues. The ends were cut back, 4 bases at V and 7 bases at J, with 11 bases in the middle. The DNA for the CDR3 is TGTGCCAGCAGCTCGCAAGGGCGGGAGCAGTACGTC. Translation gives CASSSQGREQYV.

The rearrangement joins TRBV7-3 to TRBJ2-5; D gene uncertain. Germline V gene sequence: CDR1 SGHTA, CDR2 FQGTGA. Trimming took off 5 bases at V and 5 bases at J, with 12 bases between the two ends. This CDR3 spans 13 amino acids. Written as DNA, the CDR3 is TGTGCCAGCAGCGTCTCTAGTACTGAGACCCAGTACTTC. Protein: CASSVSSTETQYF.

This clone was seen once. This chain links TRBV19 with TRBJ1-1; the D gene is possibly TRBD1 (5 bases). The CDR3 sequence is 13 residues long. Trimming stripped 3 bases from V and 1 base from J, with 6 bases between. The germline CDR1 and CDR2 sequences are LNHDA and SQIVND (reference sequence). In nucleotides, the CDR3 is TGTGCCAGTAGTATGAGGGGGAACACTGAAGCTTTCTTT. Amino acids: CASSMRGNTEAFF.

This chain links TRBV5-7 with TRBJ2-5; no reliable D call. TRBV5-7 is an ORF, and what it does is uncertain. This CDR3 is 14 amino acids long. The V and J ends lost 4 bases and 5 bases respectively, with 15 bases between them. The CDR3 DNA follows: TGTGCCAGCAGCAAATCGGCAGGCCACGAGACCCAGTACTTC. It translates to CASSKSAGHETQYF.

V gene TRBV15 combines with J gene TRBJ2-7; possible D gene TRBD2, 5 bases. V dropped 1 base and J dropped 2 bases, with 9 bases sitting between them. The germline CDR1 and CDR2 sequences are LNHNV and YYDKDF (reference sequence). CDR3 length: 14 residues. This CDR3 reads CATSRVRGPYEQYF. CDR3 bases: TGTGCCACCAGCAGAGTTCGGGGTCCCTACGAGCAGTACTTC.

The V gene is TRBV5-1, the J gene TRBJ1-1; D is possibly TRBD1 (5 bases). The CDR3 is 15 residues long. From germline, CDR1 is SGHRS and CDR2 YFSETQ. V dropped 5 bases and J dropped 5 bases, with 19 bases sitting between them. The CDR3 coding sequence is TGCGCCAGCAGTTTGACCTCAGGGTACTCTACTGAAGCTTTCTTT. Protein: CASSLTSGYSTEAFF.

The rearrangement joins TRBV6-6 to TRBJ2-2, with 9 bases that match TRBD1. CDR1 MNHNY and CDR2 SVGAGI come from the germline V gene (reference sequence). V lost 6 bases and J lost 7; bases outside the gene matches: 9. This CDR3 comprises 15 residues. The CDR3 is CASSRSLTGGGELFF. CDR3 DNA: TGTGCCAGCAGCCGGAGTCTGACAGGGGGCGGGGAGCTGTTTTTT.

The rearrangement links TRBV11-2 to TRBJ2-1; D is ambiguous. The CDR3 runs 14 residues. Germline loops: CDR1 SGHAT, CDR2 FQNNGV. V was pared by 8 bases and J by 4 bases, with 15 bases between. The CDR3 loop is CASGPGLGYNEQFF. The CDR3 DNA follows: TGTGCCAGCGGCCCCGGTTTAGGTTACAATGAGCAGTTCTTC.

This clone has only one observation. This chain joins TRBV21-1 and TRBJ1-5; TRBD1, the table's D call, lacks a check against the DNA. TRBV21-1 is flagged as a pseudogene. The CDR3 sequence is 16 residues long. The chain's CDR3 is CASSKVGRDRGQPQHF. Here the CDR3 DNA reads TGTGCCAGCAGCAAAGTTGGCAGGGACAGGGGTCAGCCCCAGCATTTT.

The J gene is TRBJ2-7, the V gene TRBV4-3, with D possibly matching TRBD1 (6 bases). The germline V gene encodes CDR1 LGHNA and CDR2 YSLEER. With 0 bases removed from V and 5 bases from J, the gap between germline ends came to 8 bases. This CDR3 is built from 13 residues. CDR3 sequence: CASSQEQGDEQYF. CDR3 coding DNA: TGCGCCAGCAGCCAAGAACAGGGTGACGAGCAGTACTTC.

The DNA of the CDR3 is TGTGCCAGTAGTATAGTGAAGGACCTAGCCAAAAACATTCAGTACTTC. Residues: CASSIVKDLAKNIQYF. V is TRBV19 and J is TRBJ2-4; D not certain. This CDR3 spans 16 amino acids. V lost 1 base to trimming and J lost 0 bases, with 10 bases between them. The V gene's germline CDR1 is LNHDA and CDR2 SQIVND (reference sequence).

The chain joins TRBV7-8 to TRBJ2-7; a possible D gene is TRBD1 (5 bases). Germline CDR1 and CDR2: SGHVS and FQNEAQ. V was trimmed by 2 bases and J by 6 bases, leaving 8 bases between them. This CDR3 contains 12 residues. The CDR3 loop is CASSLPQGEQYF. The CDR3 DNA follows: TGTGCCAGCAGCTTACCGCAGGGCGAGCAGTACTTC.

This chain uses TRBV5-1 with TRBJ1-1; D is perhaps TRBD1 (5 bases). The CDR3 contains 13 residues. Between the trimmed V and J ends, which lost 6 bases and 2 bases, there was a span of 11 bases. CDR1 is SGHRS, CDR2 YFSETQ, per germline. CDR3 sequence reads: CASKEGTNTEAFF. The CDR3 DNA is TGCGCCAGCAAAGAGGGGACTAACACTGAAGCTTTCTTT.

CDR3 region: CAWKAQTMRTEAFF. The DNA for the CDR3 is TGTGCCTGGAAGGCTCAGACTATGAGGACTGAAGCTTTCTTT. V is TRBV30 and J is TRBJ1-1; D is unresolved. There are 14 residues in the CDR3. Germline V gives CDR1 GTSNPN, CDR2 SVGIG (reference sequence). With 4 bases removed from V and 5 bases from J, the gap between germline ends came to 17 bases.

The genes are TRBV5-4 and TRBJ1-1, with D perhaps matching TRBD1 (5 bases). Germline V lookup: CDR1 SGHNT, CDR2 YYREEE (reference sequence). With 4 bases removed from V and 4 bases from J, the gap between germline ends came to 14 bases. The length of the CDR3 is 14 residues. The CDR3 nucleotides read TGTGCCAGCAGCGAGGGGCCTGGGGGCACTGAAGCTTTCTTT. It is translated as CASSEGPGGTEAFF.

The chain employs TRBV5-4 and TRBJ2-3, with a possible D match to TRBD1 (6 bases). Germline loops: CDR1 SGHNT, CDR2 YYREEE (reference sequence). The CDR3 runs 15 residues. V gave up 2 bases and J gave up 0 bases, with 10 bases separating them. The CDR3 is CASSLPGASTDTQYF. The CDR3 DNA reads as TGTGCCAGCAGCTTACCAGGGGCCAGCACAGATACGCAGTATTTT.